A selection of T cell receptor beta chains follows, all from one sample in a study of shared clonotypes between healthy human individuals. Repertoires were generated with immunoSEQ multiplex PCR, while TCRdb's copy carries only in-frame clones and drops some. The sample lists 2.3 million or so clones; approximately 95% were seen once. Sequencing was done on a sample of naive CD4+ T cells from PBMCs. These receptors all come from a man aged 18 to 29 in good health. Some clones in this sample may be carry-over from other donors' samples. The CDR3 runs from the conserved cysteine through the conserved F or W.

J: TRBJ2-5
V: TRBV7-3
CDR3: CASSTWAVQETQYF

J: TRBJ2-2
V: TRBV7-2
CDR3: CASSSTRLSNTGELFF

J: TRBJ1-2
V: TRBV19
CDR3: CASSSWTGGGNIYGYTF

J: TRBJ2-3
V: TRBV27
CDR3: CASTRRGTLMTSTDTQYF

J: TRBJ1-2
V: TRBV18
CDR3: CASSPDRVNGYTF

J: TRBJ2-1
V: TRBV29-1
CDR3: CSVLGPLTTLFFF

J: TRBJ1-1
V: TRBV5-4
CDR3: CASSSGTANTEAFF

J: TRBJ2-7
V: TRBV27
CDR3: CASSSDTSYEQYF

J: TRBJ2-7
V: TRBV5-8
CDR3: CANWKPGDEQYF

J: TRBJ2-1
V: TRBV29-1
CDR3: CSATDRGDYNEQFF

J: TRBJ2-5
V: TRBV28
CDR3: CASSQIRQETQYF